This T cell receptor (beta chain) came from a study of T cells expressing NK-cell markers. Looking at the study overall: Each TCR beta repertoire originated in sorted T cells that were CD3+CD56+NKG2C+, CD3+CD56+NKG2C- or CD3+CD56-NKG2C+. With respect to HCMV, most of the eight sequenced donors were seropositive, and one was seronegative. Notes on the study in general: These same clonotypes (in a few donors) also led the CD3+CD56-NKG2C+ fraction.

TCRdb derives one entry per CDR3 protein from the 5' RACE reads, leaving out DNA. The sample totals some 120,000 distinct CDR3 sequences. As to this clonotype: Antigen: not known.

The length of the CDR3 is 19 residues. CDR1 is LGHNA and CDR2 is YSLEER in the germline V gene. The chain recombines TRBV4-3 with TRBJ2-2; TCRdb indicates TRBD2, and absent DNA this call remains unverified. The source material was blood T cells: a sorted CD56 or NKG2C T cell subset, CD4+ or CD8+ T cells, or bulk PBMC T cells (not recorded which). This sequence was found in a woman aged 18-70 years in good health. The CDR3 protein is CASSDLPSETSPNTGELFF.